This T cell receptor beta chain was captured in a study of blood T cell repertoires in COVID-19. Overall study context: Acute-phase and convalescent COVID-19 samples originated in the United States, Italy and Spain.

V lost 6 bases and J lost 1; bases outside the gene matches: 9. The CDR3 is 16 residues long. Germline V gives CDR1 MDHEN, CDR2 SYDVKM. The data were produced by immunoSEQ multiplex PCR, yet TCRdb's version contains in-frame clones alone and is incomplete. The sample gives about 140,000 clones, around 78% of which show up once; around 4.2% is in the top ten. The receptor's source is a woman of 80 years or more with active or convalescent COVID-19. The source material was peripheral blood. The rearrangement uses TRBV28 and TRBJ2-3; TRBD2 matches 8 bases. For the CDR3, the DNA is TGTGCCAGCAGCCCTTCGAGAGCGGGGGGCACAGATACGCAGTATTTT. It yields the protein CASSPSRAGGTDTQYF.